This T cell receptor beta chain was found in a study of T-cell reconstitution after alpha-beta-depleted transplantation in children. A TCRbeta library incorporating unique molecular identifiers was prepared. TCRdb used MiXCR to reprocess the PCR reads, holding one entry per CDR3 protein. The sample has around 400,000 distinct CDR3 sequences; roughly 20% are singletons. As concerns this clonotype: A clone one base away is much larger, so this may be a read error.

The CDR3 has 15 residues. Germline CDR1 reads SGHRS; CDR2 reads YFSETQ. This specimen was PBMCs from the stem cell graft donor, taken from the stem cell graft. The chain carries TRBV5-1 and TRBJ2-3; D uncertain. The TCR was taken from a human donor who donated a stem cell graft to a child with acute myeloid leukemia. CDR3 DNA: TGCGCCAGCAGCTTGGCCGGACGGAGCAGAGATACGCAGTATTTT. The encoded protein is CASSLAGRSRDTQYF.